This TCR beta chain emerged from a study of control samples from healthy donors and cancer patients. This CDR3 has 16 residues. Germline assignment: CDR1 SGHDT and CDR2 YYEEEE. V was trimmed by 2 bases and J by 4 bases, leaving 18 bases between them. TCRdb keeps only in-frame clones here, not all; method: immunoSEQ multiplex PCR. The repertoire consists of under 65,000 clones, with approximately 90% occurring once and the leading ten covering 0.8% to 1%. The sample comprised PBMCs. This TCR came from a man aged 25 to 40 with colorectal cancer. The rearrangement links TRBV5-6 to TRBJ1-2, with D maybe TRBD1 (5 bases). The CDR3 reads CASSLWGREGLYGYTF. CDR3 DNA sequence: TGTGCCAGCAGCTTATGGGGTCGGGAGGGGCTCTATGGCTACACCTTC. The full variable domain, rest sourced from reference TRBV5-6 and TRBJ1-2, is DAGVTQSPTHLIKTRGQQVTLRCSPKSGHDTVSWYQQALGQGPQFIFQYYEEEERQRGNFPDRFSGHQFPNYSSELNVNALLLGDSALYLCASSLWGREGLYGYTFGSGTRLTVV.